The 22 T cell receptor beta chains reported below all come from one sample, sequenced in a study of blood T cell repertoires in COVID-19. The table came from immunoSEQ multiplex PCR; TCRdb's copy has only in-frame clones and leaves some out. The sample lists around 200,000 clones; 83% were seen once. The sample consisted of peripheral blood. These receptors were collected from a middle-aged man with active or convalescent COVID-19.

The chain recombines TRBV12-3 or TRBV12-4 with TRBJ2-7; D remains unclear. The CDR3 runs 12 residues. The V end was cut by 6 bases, the J end by 0 bases, with 6 bases between. CDR3 protein: CASSWSSYEQYF. The CDR3 bases are TGTGCCAGCAGCTGGAGCTCCTACGAGCAGTACTTC.

The genes are TRBV6-2 or TRBV6-3 and TRBJ1-3; D perhaps matches TRBD1 (6 bases). Germline lookup yields CDR1 MNHEY and CDR2 SVGEGT. The V end lost 2 bases, the J end lost 1 base, and 12 bases lay between the germline ends. The CDR3 spans 16 residues. CDR3 amino acids: CASSYLGGESGNTIYF. In nucleotides, the CDR3 is TGTGCCAGCAGTTACCTAGGGGGAGAATCTGGAAACACCATATATTTT.

This chain connects TRBV7-9 to TRBJ2-5; no clear D. The V end was cut by 4 bases, the J end by 5 bases, with 11 bases between. This CDR3 contains 13 residues. Per the germline V gene, CDR1 is SEHNR and CDR2 is FQNEAQ (reference sequence). CDR3 residues: CASSSTVSETQYF. CDR3 coding DNA: TGTGCCAGCAGCTCGACTGTTTCTGAGACCCAGTACTTC.

The chain recombines TRBV5-1 with TRBJ1-1; TRBD1 matches 11 bases. The CDR3 consists of 16 residues. The trim removed 9 bases at V and 2 bases at J, leaving 12 bases unmatched. Germline CDR1 and CDR2: SGHRS and YFSETQ. Here the CDR3 DNA reads TGCGCCACCACTCCGGGACAGGGGGAAGTCAACACTGAAGCTTTCTTT. It specifies CATTPGQGEVNTEAFF.

This rearrangement joins TRBV4-1 to TRBJ1-4; 8 bases align to TRBD1. The ends lost 4 bases at V and 11 bases at J; junction bases unmatched: 6. Germline V gene sequence: CDR1 MGHRA, CDR2 YSYEKL. The CDR3 spans 13 residues. The DNA of the CDR3 is TGCGCCAGCAGCCCTGGGACAGGAGTGAAACTGTTTTTT. It translates to CASSPGTGVKLFF.

The chain combines TRBV3-1 (or the pseudogene TRBV3-2) with TRBJ1-1, with 7 bases matching TRBD1. J was trimmed by 3 bases and V by 2 bases; bases with no gene match: 6. Germline V gene lookup returns CDR1 LGHDT and CDR2 YNNKEL (reference sequence). The CDR3 loop spans 15 amino acids. Written as DNA, the CDR3 is TGTGCCAGCAGCCAACCGACAGGGAGGTACACTGAAGCTTTCTTT. Its translation: CASSQPTGRYTEAFF.

This clone was recorded only once. The J gene is TRBJ1-5, the V gene TRBV15, with a weak D call TRBD1 (6 bases). The CDR3 loop spans 16 amino acids. Trimming removed 0 bases from V and 7 bases from J, with 16 bases in between. Germline V gene lookup returns CDR1 LNHNV and CDR2 YYDKDF (reference sequence). The CDR3 spells CATSREGATDWQPQHF. CDR3 bases: TGTGCCACCAGCAGAGAGGGGGCAACAGACTGGCAGCCCCAGCATTTT.

The CDR3 here is CASSFGTGNTGELFF. The CDR3 DNA reads TGCGCCAGCAGCTTTGGGACAGGGAACACCGGGGAGCTGTTTTTT. The rearrangement joins TRBV5-1 to TRBJ2-2; 8 bases line up with TRBD1. J was trimmed by 1 base and V by 2 bases; bases with no gene match: 1. Germline V gene lookup returns CDR1 SGHRS and CDR2 YFSETQ. The CDR3 is made up of 15 amino acids.

V and J are TRBV15 and TRBJ1-2, with a possible D match to TRBD1 (5 bases). The CDR3 totals 15 residues. V was trimmed by 1 base and J by 2 bases, leaving 11 bases between them. Germline values: CDR1 LNHNV, CDR2 YYDKDF (reference sequence). CDR3 bases: TGTGCCACCAGCAGAGTAGACGCAGGGAACTATGGCTACACCTTC. It codes for CATSRVDAGNYGYTF.

This chain connects TRBV18 to TRBJ2-3, with 10 bases that match TRBD2. V lost 3 bases to trimming and J lost 1 base; unmatched junction nucleotides: 1. The CDR3 consists of 15 residues. Germline CDR1 KGHSH, CDR2 LQKENI. The CDR3 bases are TGTGCCAGCTCACCTACTAGCGGGGGCACAGATACGCAGTATTTT. This codes for CASSPTSGGTDTQYF. Combining the CDR3 with reference TRBV18 and TRBJ2-3 gives the whole variable domain NAGVMQNPRHLVRRRGQEARLRCSPMKGHSHVYWYRQLPEEGLKFMVYLQKENIIDESGMPKERFSAEFPKEGPSILRIQQVVRGDSAAYFCASSPTSGGTDTQYFGPGTRLTVL.

The chain combines TRBV7-9 with TRBJ2-1; possible D gene TRBD2, 6 bases. The CDR3 extends over 14 amino acids. V was pared by 11 bases and J by 5 bases, with 19 bases between. Germline V gene sequence: CDR1 SEHNR, CDR2 FQNEAQ (reference sequence). The CDR3 is CAGLRASANNEQFF. CDR3 DNA sequence: TGTGCCGGCCTTAGGGCTAGCGCCAACAATGAGCAGTTCTTC.

The chain combines TRBV5-4 with TRBJ2-1, with 10 bases fitting TRBD2. This CDR3 comprises 15 residues. Germline V gene lookup returns CDR1 SGHNT and CDR2 YYREEE (reference sequence). Trimming cost V 5 bases and J 7 bases; bases outside gene matches: 9. Written as DNA, the CDR3 is TGTGCCAGCAGAAAAGCTAGCGGGAGTTTAAATGAGCAGTTCTTC. It yields the protein CASRKASGSLNEQFF.

This rearrangement joins TRBV5-5 to TRBJ2-1, with TRBD2 matching 14 bases. Germline-derived CDR1 and CDR2 are SGHKS and YYEKEE (reference sequence). Trimming cost V 5 bases and J 5 bases; bases outside gene matches: 6. The CDR3 length is 16 residues. CDR3 protein: CASRDPGLAGDNEQFF. The CDR3 DNA is TGTGCCAGCAGGGACCCGGGACTAGCGGGAGACAATGAGCAGTTCTTC. Combining the CDR3 with reference TRBV5-5 and TRBJ2-1 gives the whole variable domain DAGVTQSPTHLIKTRGQQVTLRCSPISGHKSVSWYQQVLGQGPQFIFQYYEKEERGRGNFPDRFSARQFPNYSSELNVNALLLGDSALYLCASRDPGLAGDNEQFFGPGTRLTVL.

The rearrangement links TRBV12-3 or TRBV12-4 to TRBJ1-1; D is perhaps TRBD1 (5 bases). There are 13 residues in the CDR3. V dropped 7 bases and J dropped 1 base, with 10 bases sitting between them. The CDR3, as DNA: TGTGCCAGCAAAAGGACATCGAACACTGAAGCTTTCTTT. Encoded protein: CASKRTSNTEAFF.

This chain connects TRBV5-1 to TRBJ2-2, with TRBD2 identical over 8 bases. After removal of 0 bases from V and 3 bases from J, the junction contained 1 base not matched to a gene. The CDR3 extends over 15 amino acids. CDR1 is SGHRS and CDR2 is YFSETQ in the germline V gene. This chain's CDR3 is CASSLEAGDTGELFF. The CDR3 region has the DNA TGCGCCAGCAGCTTGGAAGCGGGGGACACCGGGGAGCTGTTTTTT.

J is TRBJ1-2 and V is TRBV19, with D possibly being TRBD1 (5 bases). The germline V gene has CDR1 LNHDA and CDR2 SQIVND (reference sequence). This CDR3 is built from 15 residues. The ends were cut back, 7 bases at V and 2 bases at J, with 17 bases in the middle. In nucleotides, the CDR3 is TGTGCCAGTACCCCCCAGGGCAGGGCGAACTATGGCTACACCTTC. Its protein is CASTPQGRANYGYTF.

The chain couples TRBV19 to TRBJ1-5; possible D gene TRBD1, 5 bases. V was clipped by 4 bases and J by 0 bases, with 10 bases between them. This CDR3 comprises 15 residues. Germline V lookup: CDR1 LNHDA, CDR2 SQIVND (reference sequence). The CDR3 is CASSRSDSSNQPQHF. The CDR3 DNA reads as TGTGCCAGTAGTAGGTCAGACAGTAGCAATCAGCCCCAGCATTTT.

CDR3 region: CASSAGRGGAQETQYF. The CDR3 DNA follows: TGTGCCAGCAGTGCCGGACGCGGGGGGGCCCAAGAGACCCAGTACTTC. This sequence joins TRBV5-4 and TRBJ2-5, with TRBD2 matching over 9 bases. The CDR3 length is 16 residues. Trimming at V came to 5 bases and at J to 1 base, leaving 9 bases not matched to a gene. CDR1 is SGHNT and CDR2 is YYREEE in the germline V gene (reference sequence).

This chain uses TRBV3-1 (or the pseudogene TRBV3-2) with TRBJ1-2; possibly TRBD1 for D (5 bases). The CDR3 has 14 amino acids. The V gene's germline CDR1 is LGHDT and CDR2 YNNKEL (reference sequence). The ends were cut back, 0 bases at V and 8 bases at J, with 13 bases in the middle. This CDR3 reads CASSQEGMGGGYTF. In DNA, the CDR3 is TGTGCCAGCAGCCAAGAGGGGATGGGGGGAGGCTACACCTTC.

The chain employs TRBV7-2 and TRBJ2-1; possible D gene TRBD1, 6 bases. The ends were cut back, 3 bases at V and 5 bases at J, with 14 bases in the middle. There are 15 residues in the CDR3. Germline assignment: CDR1 SGHTA and CDR2 FQGNSA. The CDR3 coding sequence is TGTGCCAGCAGCTTCAGGGGCCGTCGGGACAATGAGCAGTTCTTC. Protein: CASSFRGRRDNEQFF.

CDR3 protein: CASSYSSSSGVSSTDTQYF. As DNA, the CDR3 is TGTGCCAGCAGTTACTCGAGTTCTAGCGGGGTCTCTAGCACAGATACGCAGTATTTT. J is TRBJ2-3 and V is TRBV6-2 or TRBV6-3; TRBD2 agrees at 9 bases. The CDR3 sequence is 19 residues long. The germline V gene has CDR1 MNHEY and CDR2 SVGEGT. With V trimmed by 0 bases and J by 0 bases, 10 bases remained unmatched.

This clone was recorded a few times. V usage is TRBV5-1 and J usage is TRBJ1-2; 8 bases agree with TRBD1. The CDR3 extends over 13 amino acids. Germline CDR1 and CDR2: SGHRS and YFSETQ. J was trimmed by 4 bases and V by 4 bases; bases with no gene match: 3. The CDR3 DNA reads as TGCGCCAGCAGCCTCGACAGGGGCTATGGCTACACCTTC. This gives the protein CASSLDRGYGYTF.